Presented here are 32 T cell receptor beta chains from one specimen sequenced in a study of blood T cells in healthy people across ages (dated by TCRdb to between 2015 and 2016). The method behind the library was 5' RACE. TCRdb records Illumina HiSeq 2500 as the sequencer. A second PCR of roughly 6 to 12 cycles was run with a J-beta primer mix and a sample-barcoded 5' primer. TCRdb's own reprocessing of the public reads used fastp at Q25 and MiXCR and kept productive beta chains. Merged by CDR3 protein, the rows form single entries marked with the most common genes and DNA. This sample holds some 900,000 distinct CDR3 sequences; roughly 43% were observed only once. The ten largest clones represent over 10% of the sample. The specimen sequenced was blood. Every receptor here comes from a man aged 30 to 45 in good health.

V usage is TRBV29-1 and J usage is TRBJ2-1; 11 bases are shared with TRBD1. The CDR3 runs 15 residues. CDR1 and CDR2 from the germline V gene are SQVTM and ANQGSEA. V lost 7 bases and J lost 0; bases outside the gene matches: 5. CDR3 sequence reads: CSAGDRGDSYNEQFF. The CDR3 DNA reads as TGCAGCGCAGGGGACAGGGGGGACTCCTACAATGAGCAGTTCTTC.

The chain joins TRBV2 to TRBJ2-7; D is undetermined. The CDR3 extends over 11 amino acids. V was shortened by 7 bases and J by 5 bases, with 9 bases between the two germline ends. In germline, CDR1 is SNHLY, CDR2 FYNNEI. The DNA of the CDR3 is TGTGCCAGCACCCGGTTGAACGAGCAGTACTTC. Its translation: CASTRLNEQYF.

J is TRBJ2-1 and V is TRBV6-6; D possibly uses TRBD1 or TRBD2 (6 bases each). Germline V CDR1 and CDR2: MNHNY, SVGAGI (reference sequence). The length of the CDR3 is 13 residues. V lost 8 bases to trimming and J lost 3 bases, with 11 bases between them. CDR3 region: CASEGGLYNEQFF. The CDR3 nucleotides read TGTGCCAGCGAGGGGGGCCTCTACAATGAGCAGTTCTTC.

Only a few counts were recorded for this clonotype. V usage is TRBV15 and J usage is TRBJ2-7; D may be TRBD2 (5 bases). The germline V and J ends were trimmed by 2 bases and 3 bases, with 14 bases remaining between them. Germline CDR1 reads LNHNV; CDR2 reads YYDKDF (reference sequence). The CDR3 spans 15 residues. The CDR3 nucleotides are TGTGCCACCAGCAGATCCAGCGCCGGGGACTACGAGCAGTACTTC. It yields the protein CATSRSSAGDYEQYF. The full variable domain, its missing parts supplied by reference TRBV15 and TRBJ2-7, is DAMVIQNPRYQVTQFGKPVTLSCSQTLNHNVMYWYQQKSSQAPKLLFHYYDKDFNNEADTPDNFQSRRPNTSFCFLDIRSPGLGDTAMYLCATSRSSAGDYEQYFGPGTRLTVT.

This clonotype occurred a few times. The genes are TRBV5-1 and TRBJ2-3; tentative D call: TRBD1 (5 bases). The germline V and J ends were trimmed by 4 bases and 0 bases, with 12 bases remaining between them. In germline, CDR1 is SGHRS, CDR2 YFSETQ. The CDR3 runs to 15 residues. CDR3 in amino acids: CASSPPGFSTDTQYF. Written as DNA, the CDR3 is TGCGCCAGCAGCCCCCCAGGGTTCAGCACAGATACGCAGTATTTT.

The J gene is TRBJ1-2, the V gene TRBV9; D unresolved. V gave up 3 bases and J gave up 2 bases, with 17 bases separating them. This CDR3 spans 16 amino acids. Per the germline V gene, CDR1 is SGDLS and CDR2 is YYNGEE. CDR3 protein: CASSDGRVGGNYGYTF. The CDR3, as DNA: TGTGCCAGCAGCGACGGAAGGGTAGGAGGAAACTATGGCTACACCTTC.

This clonotype was seen a handful of times. This rearrangement joins TRBV20-1 to TRBJ2-5; 7 nucleotides line up with TRBD2. V lost 5 bases and J lost 5; bases outside the gene matches: 8. Germline loops: CDR1 DFQATT, CDR2 SNEGSKA (reference sequence). This CDR3 contains 13 residues. The CDR3 spells CSARRLALETQYF. The CDR3 DNA is TGCAGTGCTCGACGACTAGCTCTTGAGACCCAGTACTTC.

This clonotype was found many times. This sequence joins TRBV5-1 and TRBJ1-6; D is undetermined. The CDR3 loop spans 16 amino acids. Germline CDR1 reads SGHRS; CDR2 reads YFSETQ. Trimming removed 0 bases from V and 4 bases from J, with 11 bases in between. DNA of the CDR3: TGCGCCAGCAGCTTGGGCTTCGCAGCATATAATTCACCCCTCCACTTT. Residues: CASSLGFAAYNSPLHF.

There are many counts of this clonotype. The chain joins TRBV5-6 to TRBJ2-7; D tentatively fits TRBD1 or TRBD2 (7 bases each). The CDR3 has 13 residues. The ends were cut back, 2 bases at V and 6 bases at J, with 12 bases in the middle. In germline, CDR1 is SGHDT, CDR2 YYEEEE. The CDR3 nucleotides are TGTGCCAGCAGCTTCGACAGGGAGGGCGAGCAGTACTTC. The encoded protein is CASSFDREGEQYF.

The table lists this clonotype with a count of one. V and J are TRBV6-1 and TRBJ2-5, with D uncertain. The germline gives CDR1 MNHNS, CDR2 SASEGT. The CDR3 is made up of 12 amino acids. Trimming took off 1 base at V and 5 bases at J, with 5 bases between the two ends. The CDR3 here is CASSEELETQYF. The DNA of the CDR3 is TGTGCCAGCAGTGAAGAATTGGAGACCCAGTACTTC.

This clonotype came up a few times. The chain uses TRBV15 and TRBJ1-4, with TRBD1 matching 7 bases. The trim removed 0 bases at V and 8 bases at J, leaving 9 bases unmatched. Looked up from germline, CDR1 is LNHNV and CDR2 is YYDKDF (reference sequence). The CDR3 has 16 amino acids. This CDR3 is CATSRDAGTAAEKLFF. CDR3 sequence (DNA): TGTGCCACCAGCAGAGATGCCGGGACAGCCGCGGAAAAACTGTTTTTT.

The chain uses TRBV6-1 and TRBJ1-1, with 9 bases aligning to TRBD1. The V gene's germline CDR1 is MNHNS and CDR2 SASEGT. After removal of 4 bases from V and 0 bases from J, the junction contained 6 bases not matched to a gene. The CDR3 consists of 16 residues. The CDR3 DNA follows: TGTGCCAGCAGTGCCGGACAGGGGTTATTGAACACTGAAGCTTTCTTT. Its translation: CASSAGQGLLNTEAFF.

This clonotype came up once. The genes are TRBV24-1 and TRBJ2-1; 8 bases align to TRBD2. The V gene end was trimmed by 4 bases and the J gene end by 4 bases; junction bases not matched to a gene: 5. Germline-derived CDR1 and CDR2 are KGHDR and SFDVKD. The CDR3 loop spans 15 amino acids. The CDR3 here is CATSEVGGVYNEQFF. The DNA of the CDR3 is TGTGCCACCAGTGAGGTCGGGGGGGTGTACAATGAGCAGTTCTTC.

The chain carries TRBV7-2 and TRBJ2-3, with D possibly TRBD1 on 5 matching bases. V was pared by 4 bases and J by 4 bases, with 12 bases between. Germline CDR1 SGHTA, CDR2 FQGNSA. The CDR3 is made up of 14 amino acids. The CDR3 nucleotides read TGTGCCAGCAGCTGGGGCAGGGCCGCAGATACGCAGTATTTT. It is translated as CASSWGRAADTQYF.

In DNA, the CDR3 is TGTGCCAGCAGCCAAGACGGGCGAGGGGCCAAAAACATTCAGTACTTC. Protein sequence: CASSQDGRGAKNIQYF. The V gene is TRBV3-1, the J gene TRBJ2-4; maybe TRBD2 (5 bases). The CDR3 totals 16 residues. Trimming stripped 0 bases from V and 1 base from J, with 10 bases between. Per germline, CDR1 LGHDT and CDR2 YNNKEL (reference sequence).

The rearrangement uses TRBV5-1 and TRBJ2-5; TRBD2 matches at 7 bases. This CDR3 contains 16 residues. Trimming took 4 bases from V and 2 from J; bases not matched to a gene: 11. Per the germline V gene, CDR1 is SGHRS and CDR2 is YFSETQ. The CDR3 loop is CASSASISGLQETQYF. CDR3 DNA: TGCGCCAGCAGCGCTAGCATCTCGGGACTACAAGAGACCCAGTACTTC.

This clonotype was seen more than once but under ten times. The CDR3 DNA reads as TGTGCCAGCACTTCCTCGGGTTCCGAGCAGTACTTC. Translated: CASTSSGSEQYF. The V gene is TRBV12-3 or TRBV12-4, the J gene TRBJ2-7, with D unclear. V was pared by 7 bases and J by 6 bases, with 13 bases between. This CDR3 has 12 amino acids.

A few counts support this clonotype. This chain uses TRBV4-3 with TRBJ2-3; D gene ambiguous. The CDR3 consists of 14 residues. Per the germline V gene, CDR1 is LGHNA and CDR2 is YSLEER. Trimming took off 0 bases at V and 4 bases at J, with 8 bases between the two ends. CDR3 protein: CASSQDLTPDTQYF. In DNA, the CDR3 is TGCGCCAGCAGCCAAGATCTAACACCAGATACGCAGTATTTT.

V is TRBV11-2 and J is TRBJ2-6; the D is unclear. Germline CDR1 SGHAT, CDR2 FQNNGV. V gave up 0 bases and J gave up 5 bases, with 20 bases separating them. This CDR3 spans 19 amino acids. CDR3 amino acids: CASSLDLTALELRANVLTF. CDR3 in DNA: TGTGCCAGCAGCTTAGATCTAACCGCTTTGGAACTGAGGGCCAACGTCCTGACTTTC.

In this sample, this clonotype turned up a few times. The chain has TRBV7-9 and TRBJ2-3; 9 bases are a match to TRBD2. The CDR3 sequence is 16 residues long. Germline CDR1 reads SEHNR; CDR2 reads FQNEAQ (reference sequence). With 2 bases clipped from V and 4 bases from J, the junction kept 7 bases outside the gene matches. This CDR3 is CASSLRAGGPPDTQYF. In DNA, the CDR3 is TGTGCCAGCAGCTTACGGGCGGGGGGGCCCCCAGATACGCAGTATTTT.

To note about this clonotype: One base away lies a much larger clone, so this may be a sequencing read error. The genes are TRBV4-1 and TRBJ2-7; 12 bases agree with TRBD1. This CDR3 has 17 residues. From germline, CDR1 is MGHRA and CDR2 YSYEKL. CDR3 bases: TGCGCCAGCAGCCAACAAACCGCGGGACAGGGGGCCTACGAGCGGTACTTC. This codes for CASSQQTAGQGAYERYF.

The V gene is TRBV15, the J gene TRBJ2-7; the D is unclear. V lost 0 bases, J lost 0 bases, and 6 bases lay in between. The CDR3 runs 14 residues. Looked up from germline, CDR1 is LNHNV and CDR2 is YYDKDF (reference sequence). The CDR3 region is CATSRDTSSYEQYF. In DNA form, the CDR3 reads TGTGCCACCAGCAGAGACACGAGCTCCTACGAGCAGTACTTC.

In its sample, this clonotype was seen once. The chain joins TRBV20-1 to TRBJ2-5; 9 nucleotides line up with TRBD1. The DNA end is a closer match to TRBJ2-7, so the J assignment may be wrong. The CDR3 contains 13 residues. The germline V gene encodes CDR1 DFQATT and CDR2 SNEGSKA (reference sequence). CDR3 nucleotide sequence: TGCAGTGCTAGACCAGGACAGGGGAACGAGCAGTACTTC. It yields the protein CSARPGQGNEQYF.

This clonotype has a count of ten or more. The chain employs TRBV20-1 and TRBJ1-6; 8 positions agree with TRBD1. With V trimmed by 6 bases and J by 7 bases, 5 bases remained unmatched. This CDR3 has 13 amino acids. Per germline, CDR1 DFQATT and CDR2 SNEGSKA (reference sequence). The CDR3 DNA reads as TGCAGTGCCAAGACAGGGGCCAATTCACCCCTCCACTTT. It translates to CSAKTGANSPLHF.

The chain links TRBV24-1 to TRBJ1-2; D is unclear. V was clipped by 0 bases and J by 4 bases, with 2 bases between them. Germline V gene sequence: CDR1 KGHDR, CDR2 SFDVKD. This CDR3 has 12 residues. CDR3 amino acids: CATSDLFYGYTF. The DNA of the CDR3 is TGTGCCACCAGTGATTTGTTCTATGGCTACACCTTC.

The V gene is TRBV5-1, the J gene TRBJ2-1, with 8 bases that match TRBD1. This CDR3 has 14 amino acids. Trimming took 5 bases from V and 4 from J; bases not matched to a gene: 5. In germline, CDR1 is SGHRS, CDR2 YFSETQ. The CDR3 reads CASRPGQEYNEQFF. The DNA of the CDR3 is TGCGCCAGCAGGCCGGGACAGGAATACAATGAGCAGTTCTTC.

The chain carries TRBV5-1 and TRBJ2-7, with D perhaps matching TRBD1 or TRBD2 (6 bases each). Germline V CDR1 and CDR2: SGHRS, YFSETQ. This CDR3 has 14 residues. V was clipped by 4 bases and J by 1 base, with 12 bases between them. CDR3 coding DNA: TGCGCCAGCAGCGCAGGGGACTTATCCTACGAGCAGTACTTC. Translation: CASSAGDLSYEQYF.

As for this clonotype: At one boundary the junction diverges from the germline segment, which might be a read error. The genes are TRBV9 and TRBJ2-1, with TRBD1 matching over 8 bases. The length of the CDR3 is 14 residues. CDR1 and CDR2 from the germline V gene are SGDLS and YYNGEE. The CDR3 loop is CASSSWTGNNEQLF. In nucleotides, the CDR3 is TGTGCCAGCAGCTCTTGGACAGGGAACAATGAGCAGCTCTTC.

This clonotype was recorded a few times. The chain carries TRBV6-5 and TRBJ2-3; D is uncertain. The CDR3 is 14 amino acids. The V end lost 10 bases, the J end lost 5 bases, and 19 bases lay between the germline ends. Germline V gene lookup returns CDR1 MNHEY and CDR2 SVGAGI. The CDR3 DNA sequence: TGTGCCACCGCTTCTTGGGCTGAAATAGATACGCAGTATTTT. This sequence encodes CATASWAEIDTQYF.

The rearrangement links TRBV20-1 to TRBJ1-2; a weak D match, TRBD1 (5 bases). V dropped 3 bases and J dropped 6 bases, with 17 bases sitting between them. The CDR3 spans 14 residues. Germline V gene sequence: CDR1 DFQATT, CDR2 SNEGSKA (reference sequence). The CDR3 protein is CSASDDSRTNGYTF. CDR3 sequence (DNA): TGCAGTGCTAGCGACGATTCGAGGACAAATGGCTACACCTTC.

This clonotype was seen only a few times. The rearrangement uses TRBV29-1 and TRBJ2-1; TRBD2 matches 10 bases. The germline V gene has CDR1 SQVTM and CDR2 ANQGSEA. V lost 7 bases to trimming and J lost 6 bases; unmatched junction nucleotides: 9. This CDR3 region has 14 residues. The CDR3 nucleotides read TGCAGCGCCGCCGGACTAGCGGTGAGCAATGAGCAGTTCTTC. Translated, it gives CSAAGLAVSNEQFF.

The rearrangement links TRBV20-1 to TRBJ2-1, with D unresolved. Between the trimmed V and J ends, which lost 7 bases and 0 bases, there was a span of 13 bases. This CDR3 is built from 14 residues. Germline CDR1 DFQATT, CDR2 SNEGSKA (reference sequence). In DNA form, the CDR3 reads TGCAGTGTCCTTGTGACTCGCTCCTACAATGAGCAGTTCTTC. It encodes CSVLVTRSYNEQFF.